These T cell receptor beta chains were read from a single sample in a study of cytomegalovirus exposure and HLA in healthy donors. Sequencing was performed with immunoSEQ multiplex PCR; in TCRdb, only in-frame clones are kept and a portion is missing. The sample has about 130,000 clones. The sample was PBMCs. All receptors come from a man in his late teens or twenties in good health and CMV-seronegative. CDR3s include the opening cysteine and the closing phenylalanine or tryptophan. Each record gives: J gene, D gene, V gene, CDR3 DNA, CDR3 protein. D genes are given only for firm matches.

J: TRBJ2-7
D: NA
V: TRBV19
DNA: TGTGCCGTGAAAAAGAAGGGGGTCATCTCCTACGAGCAGTACTTC
CDR3: CAVKKKGVISYEQYF

J: TRBJ2-1
D: TRBD2
V: TRBV4-1
DNA: TGCGCCAGCAGCCCACCGACTAGCGGGGGAAGAAATGAGCAGTTCTTC
CDR3: CASSPPTSGGRNEQFF

J: TRBJ2-7
D: TRBD1
V: TRBV7-9
DNA: TGTGCCAGCAGCTTAGTGGGGACAGGGAGCGAGCAGTACTTC
CDR3: CASSLVGTGSEQYF

J: TRBJ2-5
D: TRBD2
V: TRBV6-1
DNA: TGTGCCAGCAGCCGGTCAAGTCCCGGGAGGGAGACCCAGTACTTC
CDR3: CASSRSSPGRETQYF

J: TRBJ1-1
D: NA
V: TRBV6-1
DNA: TGTGCCAGCACCTGGGGGGTACAGAACACTGAAGCTTTCTTT
CDR3: CASTWGVQNTEAFF

J: TRBJ1-2
D: NA
V: TRBV6-5
DNA: TGTGCCAGCAGACCCCTGACAGAGAACTATGGCTACACCTTC
CDR3: CASRPLTENYGYTF

J: TRBJ1-1
D: TRBD1
V: TRBV5-5
DNA: TGTGCCAGCAGCTTGACTAGGGGGCTCACTGAAGCTTTCTTT
CDR3: CASSLTRGLTEAFF

J: TRBJ2-5
D: TRBD1
V: TRBV27
DNA: TGTGCCAGCAGTCTTAGGACAGGGCGGGAGACCCAGTACTTC
CDR3: CASSLRTGRETQYF

J: TRBJ1-2
D: TRBD1
V: TRBV7-9
DNA: TGTGCCAGCACCCAGGGGGACTATGGCTACACCTTC
CDR3: CASTQGDYGYTF

J: TRBJ1-2
D: TRBD1
V: TRBV7-9
DNA: TGTGCCAGCAGTCCTACAGGGGGAGCTAACTATGGCTACACCTTC
CDR3: CASSPTGGANYGYTF

J: TRBJ1-1
D: NA
V: TRBV6-5
DNA: TGTGCCAGCAGTCCCGCAGAAGAAATAAATCGTGAAGCTTTCTTT
CDR3: CASSPAEEINREAFF

J: TRBJ1-5
D: NA
V: TRBV18
DNA: TGTGCCAGCTCACCACCGGGGCCCTCCAGCGTGGGCAATCAGCCCCAGCATTTT
CDR3: CASSPPGPSSVGNQPQHF

J: TRBJ2-1
D: TRBD2
V: TRBV11-3
DNA: TGTGCCAGCAGCTTAGTTGCGGGAGCGTACAATGAGCAGTTCTTC
CDR3: CASSLVAGAYNEQFF

J: TRBJ1-2
D: TRBD1
V: TRBV9
DNA: TGTGCCAGCAGCGTAGTAGGACAGGGTCATGGCTACACCTTC
CDR3: CASSVVGQGHGYTF

J: TRBJ1-1
D: TRBD1
V: TRBV5-5
DNA: TGTGCCAGCAGCCGGACGGGACAGGTGAACACTGAAGCTTTCTTT
CDR3: CASSRTGQVNTEAFF

J: TRBJ2-3
D: NA
V: TRBV29-1
DNA: TGCAGCGTCCCAAGGGAGGACCTCACAGATACGCAGTATTTT
CDR3: CSVPREDLTDTQYF

J: TRBJ1-2
D: NA
V: TRBV5-1
DNA: TGCGCCAGCAGCTTGATGGCCCTTCCAGGCTATGGCTACACCTTC
CDR3: CASSLMALPGYGYTF

J: TRBJ2-3
D: TRBD2
V: TRBV18
DNA: TGTGCCAGCTACCGGGGAGGGAAGGCTTTCACAGATACGCAGTATTTT
CDR3: CASYRGGKAFTDTQYF

J: TRBJ2-2
D: TRBD1
V: TRBV5-1
DNA: TGCGCCAGCAACGACAGGGGTGTTTCCGGGGAGCTGTTTTTT
CDR3: CASNDRGVSGELFF

J: TRBJ1-2
D: TRBD1
V: TRBV25-1
DNA: TGTGCCAGCAGTGAGGACAGGTTCTATGGCTACACCTTC
CDR3: CASSEDRFYGYTF

J: TRBJ2-7
D: NA
V: TRBV5-1
DNA: TGCGCCAGCAGCCCGGGGGACGCCTACTCCTACGAGCAGTACTTC
CDR3: CASSPGDAYSYEQYF

J: TRBJ1-2
D: NA
V: TRBV29-1
DNA: TGCAGCGTTGAGAGGCGGGAGGGTCGCGGCTACACCTTC
CDR3: CSVERREGRGYTF

J: TRBJ2-3
D: NA
V: TRBV5-4
DNA: TGTGCCAGCAGCTTGTCGGGATCGGGGAAAGATACGCAGTATTTT
CDR3: CASSLSGSGKDTQYF

J: TRBJ2-1
D: TRBD2
V: TRBV7-9
DNA: TGTGCCAGCAGGCACGGGACTATGTATTACAATGAGCAGTTCTTC
CDR3: CASRHGTMYYNEQFF

J: TRBJ1-5
D: NA
V: TRBV27
DNA: TGTGCCAGCAGTTCCCCCTATAGCAATCAGCCCCAGCATTTT
CDR3: CASSSPYSNQPQHF

J: TRBJ2-5
D: TRBD2
V: TRBV4-2
DNA: TGTGCCAGCAGCCAAGAGGCCGGGAGGGCCCAAGAGACCCAGTACTTC
CDR3: CASSQEAGRAQETQYF

J: TRBJ2-1
D: TRBD2
V: TRBV5-6
DNA: TGTGCCAGCAGCTTGGTGGGAGCGGGAGGGGGGGGCAATGAGCAGTTCTTC
CDR3: CASSLVGAGGGGNEQFF

J: TRBJ2-1
D: NA
V: TRBV29-1
DNA: TGCAGCGTTGAAGGAGGGGGTTGTGTCTTC
CDR3: CSVEGGGCVF

J: TRBJ1-1
D: NA
V: TRBV29-1
DNA: TGCAGCGTTGAAGATGCTGGACACGCGAACACTGAAGCTTTCTTT
CDR3: CSVEDAGHANTEAFF

J: TRBJ1-6
D: NA
V: TRBV27
DNA: TGTGCCAGCAGTTCCTCGGACAGTTTGGGCTCCCTAAGCCCACCCCTCCACTTT
CDR3: CASSSSDSLGSLSPPLHF

J: TRBJ2-1
D: NA
V: TRBV4-1
DNA: TGCGCCAGCAGCCAGGAGGCGGCGGGGGCGGTTTCCTACAATGAGCAGTTCTTC
CDR3: CASSQEAAGAVSYNEQFF

J: TRBJ2-1
D: NA
V: TRBV2
DNA: TGTGCCAGCAGTTCGTCTAGCGAGGACAATGAGCAGTTCTTC
CDR3: CASSSSSEDNEQFF

J: TRBJ2-3
D: TRBD2
V: TRBV5-1
DNA: TGCGCCAGCAGCAGCGGACTAGTGCTCGGCACAGATACGCAGTATTTT
CDR3: CASSSGLVLGTDTQYF

J: TRBJ2-5
D: NA
V: TRBV6-5
DNA: TGTGCCAGCAGTTACCCTCCGACAGGGGAGGGGGAGACCCAGTACTTC
CDR3: CASSYPPTGEGETQYF

J: TRBJ1-4
D: NA
V: TRBV30
DNA: TGTGCCTGGACCTCTGGGACAATTAATGAAAAACTGTTTTTT
CDR3: CAWTSGTINEKLFF

J: TRBJ2-7
D: TRBD1
V: TRBV5-1
DNA: TGCGCCAGCAGCTTGGACAGGGGAGTAGATGGCTACGAGCAGTACTTC
CDR3: CASSLDRGVDGYEQYF

J: TRBJ2-7
D: TRBD2
V: TRBV4-2
DNA: TGTGCCAGCAGCCGAGGCGGAGGGGGCTCAGCGGGGGGGTCCTACGAGCAGTACTTC
CDR3: CASSRGGGGSAGGSYEQYF

J: TRBJ1-4
D: TRBD1
V: TRBV6-8
DNA: TGTGCCAGCCTTATCCGGGACAGGGCTGGCGAAAAACTGTTTTTT
CDR3: CASLIRDRAGEKLFF

J: TRBJ2-3
D: NA
V: TRBV13
DNA: TGTGCCAGCAGCTTAGGGGCGGGGCTGGGCACAGATACGCAGTATTTT
CDR3: CASSLGAGLGTDTQYF

J: TRBJ2-7
D: TRBD1
V: TRBV28
DNA: TGTGCCAGCAGTAGCTTGGGACAGGGAGGCGAGCAGTACTTC
CDR3: CASSSLGQGGEQYF

J: TRBJ1-1
D: NA
V: TRBV10-3
DNA: TGTGCCATCAGCGAGCAGTACAGGGCCGAGGGCACTGAAGCTTTCTTT
CDR3: CAISEQYRAEGTEAFF